This record covers a single T cell receptor beta chain. This sample was included in a study of blood T cell repertoires in COVID-19. At the level of the study: Samples taken during acute and convalescent COVID-19 were collected in the United States, Italy and Spain. T cells, B-cell-depleted T cells, or PBMCs provided the cDNA or gDNA that served as material.

Authors' methods: Estimation of nucleated cell counts relied on the amplification of reference gene primers. Clones were read by immunoSEQ multiplex PCR, and TCRdb kept only the in-frame ones, dropping some. V and J calls and clone size are given by that table; D and trimming were obtained from the DNA. The table lists under 500,000 clones, around 89% of them singletons. The CDR3 contains 14 residues. Germline loops: CDR1 LNHDA, CDR2 SQIVND (reference sequence). Trimming took 3 bases from V and 7 from J, leaving 10 bases between them. The rearrangement links TRBV19 to TRBJ1-6; possible D gene TRBD1, 5 bases. Sequencing was performed on peripheral blood. This clonotype was obtained from a woman aged 25 to 39 with acute or convalescent COVID-19. The DNA of the CDR3 is TGTGCCAGTAGTATGGGCGGGGGAAATTCACCCCTCCACTTT. Its protein is CASSMGGGNSPLHF.